Listed here are 27 T cell receptor beta chains from one sample, sequenced in a study of cytomegalovirus exposure and HLA in healthy donors. PCR employed 60 Vbeta and 13 Jbeta primers. Clones were sequenced by immunoSEQ multiplex PCR, and TCRdb holds only the in-frame ones, with some missing. The sample shows 70,000 to 80,000 clones, 82% of them seen only once. Sequencing was done on a sample of PBMCs. The receptors were sampled from a man aged 18 to 29 in good health and CMV-seronegative.

Comments on this clone: The junction shows a germline mismatch at one end, possibly a read error. The chain combines TRBV14 with TRBJ1-4, with D possibly being TRBD1 (6 bases). The CDR3 is made up of 17 amino acids. Germline V gene sequence: CDR1 SGHDN, CDR2 FVKESK. The CDR3 coding sequence is TGTGCCAGCAGCCGTACAACCCAGACAGGCTATAATGAAAATCTGTTTTTT. It is translated as CASSRTTQTGYNENLFF.

The chain is built from TRBV5-6 and TRBJ2-4; 8 nucleotides match TRBD2. This CDR3 contains 14 residues. Trimming cost V 4 bases and J 7 bases; bases outside gene matches: 7. Germline loops: CDR1 SGHDT, CDR2 YYEEEE. The CDR3: CASSPLAGTNIQYF. In DNA form, the CDR3 reads TGTGCCAGCAGCCCTTTAGCGGGAACTAACATTCAGTACTTC.

This clone was detected only a few times. This chain links TRBV27 with TRBJ2-7, with 11 positions matching TRBD2. This CDR3 is built from 14 residues. Trimming took 0 bases from V and 6 from J; bases not matched to a gene: 1. Per the germline V gene, CDR1 is MNHEY and CDR2 is SMNVEV (reference sequence). The DNA for the CDR3 is TGTGCCAGCAGTTTATCGGGACTAGCGGCCGAGCAGTACTTC. This translates into CASSLSGLAAEQYF.

The rearrangement uses TRBV5-4 and TRBJ2-7, with TRBD1 matching 7 bases. In germline, CDR1 is SGHNT, CDR2 YYREEE (reference sequence). V shed 4 bases and J 2 bases; nucleotides not matched to a gene: 9. The CDR3 consists of 15 residues. The CDR3 is CASSVPGQLPYEQYF. DNA of the CDR3: TGTGCCAGCAGCGTACCGGGACAGCTACCCTACGAGCAGTACTTC.

The V call is TRBV27, the J call TRBJ1-2; D is ambiguous. The V and J ends lost 6 bases and 6 bases respectively, with 14 bases between them. This CDR3 is built from 13 residues. Germline CDR1 is MNHEY and CDR2 is SMNVEV (reference sequence). CDR3 in amino acids: CASRKLGEDGYTF. The CDR3 DNA reads as TGTGCCAGCAGAAAGCTGGGAGAAGATGGCTACACCTTC.

V is TRBV25-1 and J is TRBJ1-1, with 7 bases aligning to TRBD1. Trimming removed 5 bases from V and 8 bases from J; junction bases left unmatched: 8. Germline lookup yields CDR1 MGHDK and CDR2 SYGVNS. The CDR3 loop spans 13 amino acids. The CDR3 bases are TGTGCCAGCAGTCTGACCGGGACAGAGGAAGCTTTCTTT. It is translated as CASSLTGTEEAFF.

The chain links TRBV5-1 to TRBJ2-2; 8 bases match TRBD1. In germline, CDR1 is SGHRS, CDR2 YFSETQ. With 4 bases clipped from V and 0 bases from J, the junction kept 5 bases outside the gene matches. The length of the CDR3 is 16 residues. CDR3 amino acids: CASSPRTGTNTGELFF. In DNA form, the CDR3 reads TGCGCCAGCAGCCCGAGGACAGGGACGAACACCGGGGAGCTGTTTTTT.

The rearrangement joins TRBV5-8 to TRBJ2-3; 12 nucleotides align to TRBD2. The CDR3 extends over 20 amino acids. J was trimmed by 1 base and V by 0 bases; bases with no gene match: 12. Germline lookup yields CDR1 SGHTS and CDR2 YDEGEE. The CDR3 DNA follows: TGTGCCAGCAGCTTGGGGCTAGCGGGGGGGCACTTAGGTGGCACAGATACGCAGTATTTT. It is translated as CASSLGLAGGHLGGTDTQYF. Full variable domain (remainder filled in from reference TRBV5-8 and TRBJ2-3): EAGVTQSPTHLIKTRGQQATLRCSPISGHTSVYWYQQALGLGLQFLLWYDEGEERNRGNFPPRFSGRQFPNYSSELNVNALELEDSALYLCASSLGLAGGHLGGTDTQYFGPGTRLTVL.

A remark on this clone: One end of the junction is discordant with germline, which a read error may explain. The genes are TRBV28 and TRBJ1-6; D is unresolved. CDR1 and CDR2 from the germline V gene are MDHEN and SYDVKM. The CDR3 runs to 12 residues. The DNA of the CDR3 is TGTGCCAGAAGTTTCGAGAATTCACCCCTCCACTTT. Amino acids: CARSFENSPLHF.

The V gene is TRBV27, the J gene TRBJ1-2; D is undetermined. Looked up from germline, CDR1 is MNHEY and CDR2 is SMNVEV (reference sequence). The CDR3 length is 14 residues. V lost 3 bases to trimming and J lost 4 bases, with 12 bases between them. The CDR3 coding sequence is TGTGCCAGCAGTTTTGGTTCAGGATTCTATGGCTACACCTTC. It is translated as CASSFGSGFYGYTF.

The rearrangement links TRBV30 to TRBJ1-6, with TRBD1 matching over 7 bases. Unmatched junction bases numbered 15, after V lost 3 bases and J lost 10 bases. The CDR3 length is 16 residues. Germline lookup yields CDR1 GTSNPN and CDR2 SVGIG (reference sequence). The CDR3 loop is CAWRFRTGGIGSPLHF. In nucleotides, the CDR3 is TGTGCCTGGAGGTTTAGGACAGGAGGTATAGGGTCACCCCTCCACTTT.

This clone was recorded once. The chain carries TRBV7-6 and TRBJ1-4, with D tentatively TRBD1 (6 bases). The CDR3 is 16 amino acids. From germline, CDR1 is SGHVS and CDR2 FNYEAQ. With 1 base removed from V and 4 bases from J, the gap between germline ends came to 13 bases. The CDR3 region is CASSLDQGTHNEKLFF. CDR3 nucleotide sequence: TGTGCCAGCAGCTTAGATCAGGGGACGCATAATGAAAAACTGTTTTTT.

The chain uses TRBV7-6 and TRBJ1-5; 7 bases line up with TRBD1. V gave up 1 base and J gave up 7 bases; unmatched junction bases: 7. This CDR3 region has 15 residues. The germline CDR1 and CDR2 sequences are SGHVS and FNYEAQ. For the CDR3, the DNA is TGTGCCAGCAGCTTAGAAGACAGGGTAGGGCAGCCCCAGCATTTT. It encodes CASSLEDRVGQPQHF.

The sample holds a few counts of this clone. The chain couples TRBV7-6 to TRBJ2-1; 10 nucleotides agree with TRBD2. The V and J ends lost 2 bases and 4 bases, in that order; junction bases with no gene match: 5. This CDR3 region has 16 residues. Germline lookup yields CDR1 SGHVS and CDR2 FNYEAQ. CDR3 bases: TGTGCCAGCAGCTTACTTACTAGCGGGATTTACAATGAGCAGTTCTTC. The encoded protein is CASSLLTSGIYNEQFF.

V gene TRBV7-2 combines with J gene TRBJ2-7, with TRBD2 as a possible D gene (5 bases). The length of the CDR3 is 13 residues. Germline V CDR1 and CDR2: SGHTA, FQGNSA. Trimming removed 0 bases from V and 4 bases from J, with 7 bases in between. This CDR3 reads CASSLAGEYEQYF. The CDR3, as DNA: TGTGCCAGCAGCTTAGCGGGAGAATACGAGCAGTACTTC.

The chain joins TRBV5-1 to TRBJ2-5; 7 positions match TRBD2. The DNA end favors TRBJ2-7, so the J call may be wrong. Germline assignment: CDR1 SGHRS and CDR2 YFSETQ. The CDR3 is made up of 16 amino acids. The CDR3 bases are TGCGCCAGCAGCTTGGATGGCGGGGGTCGGTCCTACGAGCAGTACTTC. It codes for CASSLDGGGRSYEQYF.

V usage is TRBV10-2 and J usage is TRBJ2-7; maybe TRBD2 (5 bases). The germline V gene has CDR1 WSHSY and CDR2 SAAADI. CDR3 length: 16 amino acids. The V end lost 3 bases, the J end lost 7 bases, and 22 bases lay between the germline ends. The CDR3 coding sequence is TGCGCCAGCAGTGAAATTGGAGGCGGCCCGCTAGGAGAGCAGTACTTC. It encodes CASSEIGGGPLGEQYF.

The J gene is TRBJ1-4, the V gene TRBV9; no reliable D call. Germline loops: CDR1 SGDLS, CDR2 YYNGEE. This CDR3 is 15 amino acids long. V shed 4 bases and J shed 7 bases, with 17 bases lying between them. The CDR3 DNA sequence: TGTGCCAGCAGCCCCAGTCCCGGGGATCGTGAAAAACTGTTTTTT. The encoded protein is CASSPSPGDREKLFF.

The V gene is TRBV15, the J gene TRBJ2-5; tentatively, D is TRBD2 (6 bases). Germline V gene sequence: CDR1 LNHNV, CDR2 YYDKDF (reference sequence). Trimming shortened V by 3 bases and J by 6 bases, and 11 bases separated the two germline ends. The CDR3 extends over 13 amino acids. CDR3 region: CATSSSGVQTQYF. The DNA of the CDR3 is TGTGCCACCAGCAGTTCGGGGGTGCAGACCCAGTACTTC.

The CDR3 nucleotides read TGCGCCAGCAGCCAATCAGTCGTATTTATGGGCACAGATACGCAGTATTTT. Its translation is CASSQSVVFMGTDTQYF. The J gene is TRBJ2-3, the V gene TRBV4-3; D is unresolved. Deletions cut 2 bases from V and 1 base from J, with 16 bases between. The CDR3 has 17 residues. Germline assignment: CDR1 LGHNA and CDR2 YSLEER.

This clone was detected once. The chain links TRBV6-1 to TRBJ2-1; TRBD2 agrees at 9 bases. Trimming at V came to 4 bases and at J to 5 bases, leaving 9 bases not matched to a gene. The CDR3 extends over 16 amino acids. Germline V gives CDR1 MNHNS, CDR2 SASEGT. The CDR3 DNA follows: TGTGCCAGCAGTGTGAGGCGGGAGGGCCGTGACAATGAGCAGTTCTTC. This codes for CASSVRREGRDNEQFF.

This rearrangement joins TRBV7-8 to TRBJ1-5; D is undetermined. The germline CDR1 and CDR2 sequences are SGHVS and FQNEAQ. Trimming cost V 8 bases and J 4 bases, with 15 bases left between them. This CDR3 has 14 amino acids. CDR3 bases: TGTGCCAGCCGGGCGGGCCGGGTAAATCAGCCCCAGCATTTT. Amino acids: CASRAGRVNQPQHF.

V and J are TRBV6-1 and TRBJ1-3; D is ambiguous. CDR1 and CDR2 from the germline V gene are MNHNS and SASEGT. With 8 bases removed from V and 1 base from J, the gap between germline ends came to 9 bases. This CDR3 is built from 13 residues. In nucleotides, the CDR3 is TGTGCCAGCCGCGCGCCGTCTGGAAACACCATATATTTT. It yields the protein CASRAPSGNTIYF.

The chain recombines TRBV15 with TRBJ1-2; D is unresolved. Trimming pared 4 bases from V and 6 bases from J, leaving 6 bases between. Looked up from germline, CDR1 is LNHNV and CDR2 is YYDKDF (reference sequence). The CDR3 is 11 residues long. The CDR3 DNA reads TGTGCCACCAGCAACGGAGATGGCTACACCTTC. This codes for CATSNGDGYTF. Full variable domain (outside the CDR3, taken from reference TRBV15 and TRBJ1-2): DAMVIQNPRYQVTQFGKPVTLSCSQTLNHNVMYWYQQKSSQAPKLLFHYYDKDFNNEADTPDNFQSRRPNTSFCFLDIRSPGLGDTAMYLCATSNGDGYTFGSGTRLTVV.

This chain joins TRBV19 and TRBJ1-2; possibly TRBD1 for D (5 bases). The V gene lost 4 bases and the J gene lost 2 bases, with 8 bases spanning the gap. The CDR3 sequence is 13 residues long. Germline CDR1 LNHDA, CDR2 SQIVND (reference sequence). CDR3 amino acids: CASSRQHNYGYTF. CDR3 coding DNA: TGTGCCAGTAGTAGACAGCACAACTATGGCTACACCTTC.

V is TRBV18 and J is TRBJ1-1; unclear D gene. This CDR3 has 15 residues. Germline loops: CDR1 KGHSH, CDR2 LQKENI. Trimming took 5 bases from V and 0 from J, leaving 13 bases between them. The CDR3, as DNA: TGTGCCAGCTCAGCCAGACTGATAATGAACACTGAAGCTTTCTTT. Translating it yields CASSARLIMNTEAFF.

V gene TRBV2 combines with J gene TRBJ1-3; D perhaps matches TRBD1 (5 bases). Trimming took off 2 bases at V and 0 bases at J, with 8 bases between the two ends. The CDR3 consists of 15 residues. Germline CDR1 and CDR2: SNHLY and FYNNEI. CDR3 amino acids: CASSEIRVSGNTIYF. The CDR3 DNA is TGTGCCAGCAGTGAAATCAGGGTCTCTGGAAACACCATATATTTT. The full variable domain, its missing parts supplied by reference TRBV2 and TRBJ1-3, is EPEVTQTPSHQVTQMGQEVILRCVPISNHLYFYWYRQILGQKVEFLVSFYNNEISEKSEIFDDQFSVERPDGSNFTLKIRSTKLEDSAMYFCASSEIRVSGNTIYFGEGSWLTVV.